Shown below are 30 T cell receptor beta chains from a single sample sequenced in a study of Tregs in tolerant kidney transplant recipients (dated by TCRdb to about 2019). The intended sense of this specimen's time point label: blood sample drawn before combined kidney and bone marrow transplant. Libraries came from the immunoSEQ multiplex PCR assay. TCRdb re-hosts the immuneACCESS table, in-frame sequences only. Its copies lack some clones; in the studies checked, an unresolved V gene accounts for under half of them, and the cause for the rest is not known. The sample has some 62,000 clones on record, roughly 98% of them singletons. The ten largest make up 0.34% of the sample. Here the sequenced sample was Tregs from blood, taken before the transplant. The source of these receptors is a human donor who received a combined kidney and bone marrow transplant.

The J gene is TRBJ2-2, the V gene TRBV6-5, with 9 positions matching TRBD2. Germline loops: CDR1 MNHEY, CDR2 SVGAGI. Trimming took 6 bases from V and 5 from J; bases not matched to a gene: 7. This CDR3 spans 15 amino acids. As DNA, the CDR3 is TGTGCCAGCAGACCCCTAGCGGGGTCAACCGGGGAGCTGTTTTTT. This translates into CASRPLAGSTGELFF.

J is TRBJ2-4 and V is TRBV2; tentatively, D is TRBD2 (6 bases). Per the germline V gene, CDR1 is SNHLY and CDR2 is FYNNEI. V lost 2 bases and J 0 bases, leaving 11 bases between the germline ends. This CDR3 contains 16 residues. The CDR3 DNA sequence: TGTGCCAGCAGTGAACTGCGGGAACTAGCCAAAAACATTCAGTACTTC. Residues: CASSELRELAKNIQYF.

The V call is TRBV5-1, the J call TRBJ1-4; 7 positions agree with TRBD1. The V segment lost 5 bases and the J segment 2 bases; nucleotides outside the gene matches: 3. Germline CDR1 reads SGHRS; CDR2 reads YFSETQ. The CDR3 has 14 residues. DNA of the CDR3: TGCGCCAGCAGACCACAGGGGACTAATGAAAAACTGTTTTTT. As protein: CASRPQGTNEKLFF.

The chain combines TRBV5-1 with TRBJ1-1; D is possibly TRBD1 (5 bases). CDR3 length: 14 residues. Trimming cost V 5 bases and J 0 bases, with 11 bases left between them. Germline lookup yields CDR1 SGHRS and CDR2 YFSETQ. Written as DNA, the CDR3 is TGCGCCAGCAGTTCAGGGCCCTTGAACACTGAAGCTTTCTTT. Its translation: CASSSGPLNTEAFF.

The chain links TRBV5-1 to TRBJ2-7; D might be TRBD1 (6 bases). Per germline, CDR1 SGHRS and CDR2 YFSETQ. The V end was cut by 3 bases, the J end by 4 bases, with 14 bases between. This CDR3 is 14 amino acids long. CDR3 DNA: TGCGCCAGCAGCTCCTTGACAGGTGATTACGAGCAGTACTTC. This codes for CASSSLTGDYEQYF.

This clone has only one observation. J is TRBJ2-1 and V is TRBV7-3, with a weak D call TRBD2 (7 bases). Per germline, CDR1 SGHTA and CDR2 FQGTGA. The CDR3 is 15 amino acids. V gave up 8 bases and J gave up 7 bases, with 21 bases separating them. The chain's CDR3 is CASSPGGGRANEQFF. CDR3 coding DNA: TGTGCCAGCTCCCCTGGGGGCGGGAGAGCGAATGAGCAGTTCTTC. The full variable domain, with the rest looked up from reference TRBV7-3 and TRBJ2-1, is GAGVSQTPSNKVTEKGKYVELRCDPISGHTALYWYRQSLGQGPEFLIYFQGTGAADDSGLPNDRFFAVRPEGSVSTLKIQRTERGDSAVYLCASSPGGGRANEQFFGPGTRLTVL.

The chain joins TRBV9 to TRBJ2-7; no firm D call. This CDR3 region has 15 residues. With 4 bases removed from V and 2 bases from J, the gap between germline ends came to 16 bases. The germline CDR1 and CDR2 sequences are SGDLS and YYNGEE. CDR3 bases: TGTGCCAGCAGCCCCACCGGGTCTTGGCCCTACGAGCAGTACTTC. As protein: CASSPTGSWPYEQYF.

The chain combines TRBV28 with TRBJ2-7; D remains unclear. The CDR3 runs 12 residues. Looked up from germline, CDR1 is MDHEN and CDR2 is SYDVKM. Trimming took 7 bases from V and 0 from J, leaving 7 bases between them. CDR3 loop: CASTSGSYEQYF. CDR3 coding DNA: TGTGCCAGCACTAGTGGCTCCTACGAGCAGTACTTC. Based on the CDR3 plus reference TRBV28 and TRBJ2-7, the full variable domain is DVKVTQSSRYLVKRTGEKVFLECVQDMDHENMFWYRQDPGLGLRLIYFSYDVKMKEKGDIPEGYSVSREKKERFSLILESASTNQTSMYLCASTSGSYEQYFGPGTRLTVT.

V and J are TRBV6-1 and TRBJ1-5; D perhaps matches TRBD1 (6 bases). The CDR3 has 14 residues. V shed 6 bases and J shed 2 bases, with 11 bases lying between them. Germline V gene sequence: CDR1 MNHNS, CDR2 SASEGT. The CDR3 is CASSEGDGNQPQHF. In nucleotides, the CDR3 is TGTGCCAGCAGCGAGGGGGATGGCAATCAGCCCCAGCATTTT.

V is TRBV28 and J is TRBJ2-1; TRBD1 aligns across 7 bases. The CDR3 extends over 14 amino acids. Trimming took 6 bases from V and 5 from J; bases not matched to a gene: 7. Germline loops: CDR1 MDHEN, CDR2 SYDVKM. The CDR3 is CASRKDRNNNEQFF. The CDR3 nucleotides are TGTGCCAGCAGGAAGGACAGGAACAACAATGAGCAGTTCTTC.

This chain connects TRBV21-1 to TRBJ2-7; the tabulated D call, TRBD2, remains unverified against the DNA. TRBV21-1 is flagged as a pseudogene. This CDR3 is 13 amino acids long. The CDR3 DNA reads TGTGCCAGAGTGCGGCTAGCCGTTGACGAGCAGTACTTC. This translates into CARVRLAVDEQYF.

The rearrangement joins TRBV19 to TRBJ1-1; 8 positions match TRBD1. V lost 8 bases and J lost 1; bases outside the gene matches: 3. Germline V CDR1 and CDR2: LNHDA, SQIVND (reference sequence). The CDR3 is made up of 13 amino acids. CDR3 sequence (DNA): TGTGCCAGTTTTACAGGGGGGAACACTGAAGCTTTCTTT. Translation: CASFTGGNTEAFF. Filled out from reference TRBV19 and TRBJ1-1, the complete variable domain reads DGGITQSPKYLFRKEGQNVTLSCEQNLNHDAMYWYRQDPGQGLRLIYYSQIVNDFQKGDIAEGYSVSREKKESFPLTVTSAQKNPTAFYLCASFTGGNTEAFFGQGTRLTVV.

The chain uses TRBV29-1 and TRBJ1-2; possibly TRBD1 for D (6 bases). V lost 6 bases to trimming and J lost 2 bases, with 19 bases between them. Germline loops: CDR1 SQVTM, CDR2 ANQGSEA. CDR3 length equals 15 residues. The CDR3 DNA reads TGCAGCGTGGGGGAACAGGGTTTGAGGAACTATGGCTACACCTTC. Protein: CSVGEQGLRNYGYTF.

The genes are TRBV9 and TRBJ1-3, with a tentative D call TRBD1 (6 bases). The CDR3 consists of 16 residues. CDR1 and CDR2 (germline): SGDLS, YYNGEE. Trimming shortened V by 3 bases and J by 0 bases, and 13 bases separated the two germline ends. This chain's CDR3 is CASSDRDRHSGNTIYF. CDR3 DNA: TGTGCCAGCAGCGACAGAGACAGGCACTCTGGAAACACCATATATTTT.

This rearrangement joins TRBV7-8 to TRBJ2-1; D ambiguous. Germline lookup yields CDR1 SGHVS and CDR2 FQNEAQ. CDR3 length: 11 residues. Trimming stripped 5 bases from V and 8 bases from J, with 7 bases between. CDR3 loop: CASSLRYEQFF. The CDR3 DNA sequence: TGTGCCAGCAGCCTCCGGTATGAGCAGTTCTTC.

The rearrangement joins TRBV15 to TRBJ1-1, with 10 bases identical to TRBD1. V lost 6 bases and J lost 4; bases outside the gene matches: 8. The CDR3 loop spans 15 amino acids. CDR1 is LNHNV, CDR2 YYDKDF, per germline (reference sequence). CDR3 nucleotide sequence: TGTGCCACCAGTAAAATCCGGGACAGGGGCACTGAAGCTTTCTTT. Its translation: CATSKIRDRGTEAFF.

CDR3 sequence: CASHRSTGNTEAFF. DNA for the CDR3: TGCGCCAGCCACCGGTCGACAGGGAACACTGAAGCTTTCTTT. V gene TRBV5-1 combines with J gene TRBJ1-1, with D perhaps TRBD1 (6 bases). The CDR3 runs to 14 residues. V lost 7 bases and J lost 1, with 14 bases in between. Germline CDR1 reads SGHRS; CDR2 reads YFSETQ.

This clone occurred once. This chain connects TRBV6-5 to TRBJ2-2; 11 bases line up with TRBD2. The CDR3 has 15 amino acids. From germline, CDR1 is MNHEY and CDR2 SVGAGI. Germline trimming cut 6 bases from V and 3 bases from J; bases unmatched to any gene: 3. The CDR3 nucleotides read TGTGCCAGCAGAATAGCGGGGGGGGACACCGGGGAGCTGTTTTTT. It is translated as CASRIAGGDTGELFF.

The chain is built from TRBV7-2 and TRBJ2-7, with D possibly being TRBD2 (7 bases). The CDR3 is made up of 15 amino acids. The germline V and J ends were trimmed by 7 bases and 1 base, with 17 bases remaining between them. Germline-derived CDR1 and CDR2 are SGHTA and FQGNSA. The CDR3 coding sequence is TGTGCCAGCACCATCACGGGGGGCGCGTCCTACGAGCAGTACTTC. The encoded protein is CASTITGGASYEQYF.

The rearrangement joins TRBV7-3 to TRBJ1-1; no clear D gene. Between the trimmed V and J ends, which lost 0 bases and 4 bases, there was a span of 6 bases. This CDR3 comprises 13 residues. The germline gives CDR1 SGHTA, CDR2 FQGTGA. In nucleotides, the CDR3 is TGTGCCAGCAGCTTAACTACTGGCACTGAAGCTTTCTTT. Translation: CASSLTTGTEAFF. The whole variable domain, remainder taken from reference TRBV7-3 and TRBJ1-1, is GAGVSQTPSNKVTEKGKYVELRCDPISGHTALYWYRQSLGQGPEFLIYFQGTGAADDSGLPNDRFFAVRPEGSVSTLKIQRTERGDSAVYLCASSLTTGTEAFFGQGTRLTVV.

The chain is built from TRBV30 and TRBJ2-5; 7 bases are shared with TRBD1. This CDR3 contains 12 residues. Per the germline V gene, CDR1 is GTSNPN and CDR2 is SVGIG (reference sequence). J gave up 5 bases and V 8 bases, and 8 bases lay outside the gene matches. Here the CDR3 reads CAASGGGETQYF. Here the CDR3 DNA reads TGTGCCGCTTCAGGGGGTGGGGAGACCCAGTACTTC. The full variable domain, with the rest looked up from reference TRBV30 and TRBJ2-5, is SQTIHQWPATLVQPVGSPLSLECTVEGTSNPNLYWYRQAAGRGLQLLFYSVGIGQISSEVPQNLSASRPQDRQFILSSKKLLLSDSGFYLCAASGGGETQYFGPGTRLLVL.

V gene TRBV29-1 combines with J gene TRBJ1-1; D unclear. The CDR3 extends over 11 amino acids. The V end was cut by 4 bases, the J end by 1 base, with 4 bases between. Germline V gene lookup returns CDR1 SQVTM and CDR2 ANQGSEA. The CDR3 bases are TGCAGCGTTGTACAGAACACTGAAGCTTTCTTT. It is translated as CSVVQNTEAFF.

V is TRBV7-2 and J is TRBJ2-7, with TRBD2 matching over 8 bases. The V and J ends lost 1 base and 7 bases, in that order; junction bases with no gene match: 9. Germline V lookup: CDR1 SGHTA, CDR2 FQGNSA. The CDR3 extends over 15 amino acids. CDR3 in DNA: TGTGCCAGCAGCTTAGAAGCGGGAGCTCGACAAGAGCAGTACTTC. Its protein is CASSLEAGARQEQYF.

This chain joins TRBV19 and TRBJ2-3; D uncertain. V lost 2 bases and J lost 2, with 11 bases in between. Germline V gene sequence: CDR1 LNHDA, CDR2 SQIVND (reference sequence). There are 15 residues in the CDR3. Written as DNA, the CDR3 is TGTGCCAGTAGTATAACACGCCAGAACACAGATACGCAGTATTTT. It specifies CASSITRQNTDTQYF.

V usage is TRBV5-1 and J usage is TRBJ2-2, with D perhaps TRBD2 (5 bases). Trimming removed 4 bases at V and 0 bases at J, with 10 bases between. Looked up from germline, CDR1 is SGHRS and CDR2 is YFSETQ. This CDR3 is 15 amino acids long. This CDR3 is CASSQSGANTGELFF. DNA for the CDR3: TGCGCCAGCAGCCAAAGCGGAGCGAACACCGGGGAGCTGTTTTTT.

CDR3 in DNA: TGTGCCAGCAGTTTACTCGTTTTTGGACAGGGGAACTACGAGCAGTACTTC. This sequence encodes CASSLLVFGQGNYEQYF. The chain recombines TRBV13 with TRBJ2-7, with TRBD1 matching 9 bases. The length of the CDR3 is 17 residues. V was pared by 6 bases and J by 3 bases, with 15 bases of the junction left unmatched. Germline V gives CDR1 PRHDT, CDR2 FYEKMQ (reference sequence).

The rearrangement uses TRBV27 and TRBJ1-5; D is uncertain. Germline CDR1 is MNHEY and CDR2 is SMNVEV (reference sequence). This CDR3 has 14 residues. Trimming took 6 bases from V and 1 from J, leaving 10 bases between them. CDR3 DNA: TGTGCCAGCAGGGAGGCCGGGAGCAATCAGCCCCAGCATTTT. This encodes CASREAGSNQPQHF.

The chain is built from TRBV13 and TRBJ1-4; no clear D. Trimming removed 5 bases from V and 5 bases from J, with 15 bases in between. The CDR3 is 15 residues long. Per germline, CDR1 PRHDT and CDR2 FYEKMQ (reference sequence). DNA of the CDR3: TGTGCCAGCAGCCGACGTGGCGGGGAAAATGAAAAACTGTTTTTT. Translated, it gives CASSRRGGENEKLFF.

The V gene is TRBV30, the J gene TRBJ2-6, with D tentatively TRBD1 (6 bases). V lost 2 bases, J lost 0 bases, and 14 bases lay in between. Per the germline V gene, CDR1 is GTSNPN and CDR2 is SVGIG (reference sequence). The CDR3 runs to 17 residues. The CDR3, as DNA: TGTGCCTGGAGTCGGACAGCGCCCTTCTCTGGGGCCAACGTCCTGACTTTC. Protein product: CAWSRTAPFSGANVLTF.

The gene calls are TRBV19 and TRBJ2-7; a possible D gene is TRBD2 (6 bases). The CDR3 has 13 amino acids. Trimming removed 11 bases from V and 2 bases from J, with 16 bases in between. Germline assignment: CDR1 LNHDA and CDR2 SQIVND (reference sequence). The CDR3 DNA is TGTGCCGTAGGGCGGGGCGCTGCCTACGAGCAGTACTTC. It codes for CAVGRGAAYEQYF.